These T cell receptor beta chains were read from a single sample in a study of CXCR3-negative and CXCR3-positive naive CD8 T cells. TCRdb re-called the 5' RACE reads and gives one entry per CDR3 protein, without DNA. In total, the table holds 55,000 to 65,000 distinct CDR3 sequences. Sequenced sample: naive CXCR3- CD8+ T cells from blood. Every receptor here comes from a human donor in good health. Some clones in this sample may be carry-over from other donors' samples. The CDR3 runs from the conserved cysteine through the conserved F or W. A row's size may be missing; if present it is once, few, many or a size class.

J gene | clone size | V gene | CDR3 protein
TRBJ2-3 | - | TRBV15 | CATSPDTDTQYF
TRBJ2-2 | - | TRBV29-1 | CSATGRGELFF
TRBJ1-1 | - | TRBV5-1 | CASSLRIGMSEAFF
TRBJ2-4 | - | TRBV28 | CASRSTTAFLGKNIQYF
TRBJ2-7 | - | TRBV2 | CASSEGRVSYEQYF
TRBJ1-1 | - | TRBV27 | CASRISGYPNTEAFF
TRBJ2-1 | - | TRBV28 | CASSFYRGRAQFF
TRBJ2-1 | - | TRBV20-1 | CSTLGPSGGENEQFF
TRBJ1-1 | - | TRBV29-1 | CSVTDRVGTEAFF
TRBJ1-4 | - | TRBV3-1 | CASSQVSGQGGEKLFF
TRBJ2-2 | - | TRBV7-6 | CASSLVAYHLNTGQLFF
TRBJ2-7 | - | TRBV29-1 | CSVGQGAGEQYF
TRBJ2-3 | - | TRBV7-2 | CAHAGVAFGDTQYF
TRBJ2-3 | - | TRBV28 | CASSLGTLDTQYF
TRBJ2-1 | - | TRBV7-9 | CASSLVEPIQINEQFF
TRBJ2-7 | - | TRBV5-1 | CASSLGSGTYEQYF
TRBJ2-7 | - | TRBV7-9 | CASSWSGYEQYF
TRBJ1-1 | - | TRBV3-1 | CASSQVRNALNTEAFF
TRBJ1-4 | - | TRBV6-1 | CASSEEAGTNEKLFF
TRBJ1-1 | - | TRBV7-9 | CASSLLAGGEAFF
TRBJ2-2 | - | TRBV7-2 | CASSESIAGATGELFF
TRBJ2-3 | - | TRBV28 | CASSFLQGSTDTQYF
TRBJ2-7 | - | TRBV5-1 | CASREHQAHGGEQYF
TRBJ1-2 | - | TRBV18 | CASSPGSGVTPTNYGYTF
TRBJ1-5 | - | TRBV7-3 | CASSSLKVRQGSNQPQHF
TRBJ2-7 | - | TRBV27 | CASSRLAGVRSYEQYF
TRBJ2-1 | - | TRBV29-1 | CSVSHRGPYNEQFF
TRBJ2-1 | - | TRBV12-3/TRBV12-4 | CASSFFGGQYNEQFF
TRBJ2-2 | - | TRBV6-6 | CASSYVASETGELFF
TRBJ2-7 | - | TRBV28 | CASSSYTAGSRRYEQYF
TRBJ1-5 | - | TRBV7-7 | CASSLSSGTVSQPQHF
TRBJ1-2 | - | TRBV29-1 | CSALGTGGSYTF
TRBJ2-3 | - | TRBV28 | CASSLGDTSTDTQYF
TRBJ2-1 | - | TRBV5-1 | CASSLRVIGYNEQFF
TRBJ2-7 | - | TRBV9 | CASINGFYEQYF
TRBJ2-7 | - | TRBV7-2 | CASSCQDPGERGDDEQYF
TRBJ2-7 | - | TRBV29-1 | CSAMTGSTYEQYF
TRBJ2-1 | - | TRBV7-9 | CASSIVLMMTASSSYNEQFF
TRBJ2-1 | - | TRBV4-3 | CASSQDLRRGAYNEQFF
TRBJ2-7 | - | TRBV5-1 | CASSLAWGDYEQYF
TRBJ2-7 | - | TRBV13 | CASRIRHSYEQYF
TRBJ2-7 | - | TRBV7-8 | CASSLSGLGFYEQYF
TRBJ2-2 | - | TRBV29-1 | CSVPEHTGELFF
TRBJ1-1 | - | TRBV5-6 | CASSWGTGTGHTEAFF
TRBJ2-7 | - | TRBV6-2/TRBV6-3 | CASRSALSGTEDYEQYF
TRBJ1-5 | - | TRBV6-1 | CASSPGDYNQPQHF
TRBJ1-5 | - | TRBV2 | CASRSGVQPQHF
TRBJ2-1 | - | TRBV29-1 | CSLLRGGEQFF
TRBJ2-2 | - | TRBV29-1 | CSVEAAGFDTGELFF
TRBJ1-2 | - | TRBV29-1 | CSVGGTGALWYGYTF
TRBJ1-1 | - | TRBV7-8 | CASSLDREATEAFF
TRBJ2-7 | - | TRBV7-2 | CASSPERGNSYEQYF
TRBJ2-2 | - | TRBV20-1 | CSARDLVTGSSGELFF
TRBJ2-7 | - | TRBV29-1 | CSALEGNEQYF
TRBJ2-1 | medium-sized | TRBV6-2/TRBV6-3 | CASSYSSGQGALLTDEQFF
TRBJ1-6 | - | TRBV27 | CASTDRGHLNYSPLHF
TRBJ2-7 | - | TRBV7-8 | CASSRMGAYEQYF
TRBJ2-6 | - | TRBV12-3/TRBV12-4 | CASNYGRGRGSGANVLTF
TRBJ1-5 | - | TRBV28 | CASSPRGVSNQPQHF